This T cell receptor beta chain was sequenced in a study of early T cells in non-severe SARS-CoV-2 infection. Study-level information: Bulk RNA taken from unsorted whole blood was sequenced, leaving chains unpaired. The study's findings and limits: Clonotype matching in VDJdb favored anti-spike CD8 responses and did not capture private and CD4 specificities.

This clonotype was recorded many times. Its target is not known. Molecules of cDNA were individually given unique molecular identifiers that were attached to them. TCRdb processed the 5' RACE reads anew with MiXCR; each CDR3 protein has one entry. This sample yields 25,000 to 35,000 distinct CDR3 sequences, of which under 5% are seen a single time; 7% to 10% belongs to the top ten. The specimen sequenced was whole blood. The source is an adult who was a healthcare worker with PCR-confirmed SARS-CoV-2 infection or an uninfected control (not recorded which).

The CDR3 sequence: CAISPRGDTEAFF. For the CDR3, the DNA is TGTGCCATCAGCCCGAGGGGGGACACTGAAGCTTTCTTT. The J gene is TRBJ1-1, the V gene TRBV10-3; maybe TRBD1 (6 bases). The CDR3 is 13 amino acids. The germline V gene has CDR1 ENHRY and CDR2 SYGVKD. Trimming shortened V by 6 bases and J by 3 bases, and 11 bases separated the two germline ends.